This TCR beta chain was identified in a study of blood T cell repertoires in COVID-19. Background on the study: Whether acute or convalescent, the COVID-19 samples came from the United States, Italy and Spain. The analysed material was cDNA or gDNA that came from T cells, B-cell-depleted T cells, or PBMCs.

The CDR3 is 16 residues long. J was trimmed by 3 bases and V by 3 bases; bases with no gene match: 7. CDR1 is SGHRS and CDR2 is YFSETQ in the germline V gene. This clone was recorded many times. TCRdb's table, derived via immunoSEQ multiplex PCR, lists solely in-frame clones and lacks some. The table has about 97,000 clones, roughly 85% seen once; the top ten hold 2%. This clonotype was obtained from a man in his fifties or sixties with active COVID-19. The rearrangement joins TRBV5-1 to TRBJ1-3, with 9 bases aligning to TRBD1. Specimen: peripheral blood. The CDR3 loop is CASSWGTGQVGNTIYF. In DNA form, the CDR3 reads TGCGCCAGCAGCTGGGGGACAGGGCAAGTTGGAAACACCATATATTTT.